These 22 T cell receptor beta chains originate from one sample sequenced in a study of blood T cell repertoires in COVID-19. Sequencing was performed with immunoSEQ multiplex PCR; in TCRdb, only in-frame clones are kept and a portion is missing. The sample yields some 250,000 clones, 80% to 90% seen once. The sequenced sample was peripheral blood. These receptors were obtained from a man aged 40-49 years with active or convalescent COVID-19.

The chain joins TRBV15 to TRBJ2-1; D may be TRBD2 (6 bases). The CDR3 contains 17 residues. Germline V gene lookup returns CDR1 LNHNV and CDR2 YYDKDF (reference sequence). Between the trimmed V and J ends, which lost 3 bases and 3 bases, there was a span of 18 bases. The CDR3 is CATSSGLAGFYYNEQFF. CDR3 nucleotide sequence: TGTGCCACCAGCAGTGGGCTGGCGGGATTCTACTACAATGAGCAGTTCTTC.

The V and J genes are TRBV4-3 and TRBJ2-3, with D maybe TRBD1 (6 bases). The CDR3 extends over 14 amino acids. V was clipped by 0 bases and J by 6 bases, with 10 bases between them. Germline assignment: CDR1 LGHNA and CDR2 YSLEER. CDR3 region: CASSQDVGADTQYF. DNA of the CDR3: TGCGCCAGCAGCCAAGATGTGGGGGCGGATACGCAGTATTTT.

The rearrangement uses TRBV5-1 and TRBJ1-2; possibly TRBD1 for D (6 bases). Germline lookup yields CDR1 SGHRS and CDR2 YFSETQ. The CDR3 consists of 14 residues. Trimming removed 4 bases from V and 8 bases from J, with 18 bases in between. CDR3 residues: CASSSIQGRGGYTF. CDR3 in DNA: TGCGCCAGCAGCAGCATTCAGGGGAGAGGGGGCTACACCTTC.

This chain links TRBV2 with TRBJ2-3; maybe TRBD2 (6 bases). The V gene's germline CDR1 is SNHLY and CDR2 FYNNEI. Trimming cost V 7 bases and J 1 base, with 12 bases left between them. CDR3 length: 14 amino acids. Here the CDR3 reads CASTRELGTDTQYF. The DNA of the CDR3 is TGTGCCAGCACTCGGGAGTTGGGCACAGATACGCAGTATTTT.

J is TRBJ1-6 and V is TRBV18, with unresolved D. Germline values: CDR1 KGHSH, CDR2 LQKENI. The V end lost 2 bases, the J end lost 8 bases, and 16 bases lay between the germline ends. The length of the CDR3 is 16 residues. The CDR3 sequence: CASSPTPPSHDSPLHF. CDR3 nucleotides: TGTGCCAGCTCACCAACTCCCCCGTCTCACGATTCACCCCTCCACTTT.

In its sample, this clone was seen a few times. As DNA, the CDR3 is TGTGCCAGCATCGGGACAGGGAACACTGAAGCTTTCTTT. Protein: CASIGTGNTEAFF. The rearrangement uses TRBV6-5 and TRBJ1-1; 8 bases agree with TRBD1. V shed 7 bases and J 1 base; nucleotides not matched to a gene: 2. Germline assignment: CDR1 MNHEY and CDR2 SVGAGI. The CDR3 is made up of 13 amino acids.

This rearrangement joins TRBV6-5 to TRBJ1-1, with 8 positions matching TRBD1. The CDR3 covers 14 residues. The germline V gene has CDR1 MNHEY and CDR2 SVGAGI. With 6 bases clipped from V and 6 bases from J, the junction kept 9 bases outside the gene matches. The CDR3, as DNA: TGTGCCAGCAGCCGGACAGGGCGGAAAGCTGAAGCTTTCTTT. Its translation is CASSRTGRKAEAFF.

The chain uses TRBV24-1 and TRBJ1-2, with D uncertain. Per the germline V gene, CDR1 is KGHDR and CDR2 is SFDVKD. Trimming removed 6 bases from V and 4 bases from J, with 14 bases in between. CDR3 length: 14 amino acids. CDR3 region: CATSNKEATYGYTF. CDR3 DNA: TGTGCCACCAGTAACAAGGAGGCAACCTATGGCTACACCTTC.

The V call is TRBV11-3, the J call TRBJ1-6; 9 bases are a match to TRBD1. Germline lookup yields CDR1 SGHNT and CDR2 YENEEA. J gave up 6 bases and V 5 bases, and 2 bases lay outside the gene matches. This CDR3 region has 14 residues. The CDR3 DNA is TGTGCCAGCAGCAGACAGGGGGGTAATTCACCCCTCCACTTT. It yields the protein CASSRQGGNSPLHF.

V and J are TRBV9 and TRBJ2-7; TRBD1 is a possible D gene (5 bases). Germline values: CDR1 SGDLS, CDR2 YYNGEE. The CDR3 has 17 amino acids. The germline V and J ends were trimmed by 0 bases and 0 bases, with 16 bases remaining between them. The CDR3 loop reads CASSVAPDTFNSYEQYF. Written as DNA, the CDR3 is TGTGCCAGCAGCGTAGCCCCGGACACCTTTAACTCCTACGAGCAGTACTTC.

In this sample, this clone turned up a few times. Other nucleotide sequences from this sample produce the same CDR3. The genes are TRBV3-1 (or the pseudogene TRBV3-2) and TRBJ2-7; 12 bases agree with TRBD1. Germline lookup yields CDR1 LGHDT and CDR2 YNNKEL (reference sequence). V dropped 6 bases and J dropped 6; count of bases not matched to a gene: 6. CDR3 length equals 14 residues. CDR3 sequence: CASSPGTGGSEQYF. The CDR3 DNA is TGTGCCAGCAGTCCCGGGACAGGGGGCAGCGAGCAGTACTTC.

The V gene is TRBV5-8, the J gene TRBJ1-5, with a tentative D call TRBD1 (6 bases). The germline V and J ends were trimmed by 0 bases and 5 bases, with 9 bases remaining between them. Germline V CDR1 and CDR2: SGHTS, YDEGEE. CDR3 length equals 14 residues. For the CDR3, the DNA is TGTGCCAGCAGCTTGGGGGGGCAGTATCAGCCCCAGCATTTT. Its protein is CASSLGGQYQPQHF.

This chain joins TRBV4-3 and TRBJ1-6; D is perhaps TRBD1 (6 bases). This CDR3 is 17 amino acids long. Germline lookup yields CDR1 LGHNA and CDR2 YSLEER. Deletions cut 0 bases from V and 0 bases from J, with 9 bases between. CDR3 loop: CASSQDGTSSYNSPLHF. Written as DNA, the CDR3 is TGCGCCAGCAGCCAAGATGGGACAAGCTCCTATAATTCACCCCTCCACTTT.

This chain connects TRBV7-9 to TRBJ1-1; 9 bases agree with TRBD1. Trimming took 1 base from V and 0 from J; bases not matched to a gene: 3. Germline CDR1 reads SEHNR; CDR2 reads FQNEAQ (reference sequence). This CDR3 comprises 16 residues. CDR3 residues: CASSLGGTGLNTEAFF. The DNA of the CDR3 is TGTGCCAGCAGCTTAGGAGGGACAGGGTTGAACACTGAAGCTTTCTTT.

V gene TRBV10-3 combines with J gene TRBJ2-1, with 12 bases fitting TRBD2. Germline CDR1 is ENHRY and CDR2 is SYGVKD. The CDR3 covers 17 residues. Trimming removed 3 bases from V and 8 bases from J; junction bases left unmatched: 11. CDR3 sequence (DNA): TGTGCCATCAGTGACCCGTCAACTAGCGGGAGGTTGGATGAGCAGTTCTTC. Its translation: CAISDPSTSGRLDEQFF.

J is TRBJ2-3 and V is TRBV24-1, with 12 bases identical to TRBD2. V shed 7 bases and J 1 base; nucleotides not matched to a gene: 2. Germline V CDR1 and CDR2: KGHDR, SFDVKD. The CDR3 covers 15 residues. The CDR3 region is CATRTSGSGTDTQYF. The CDR3 DNA sequence: TGTGCCACCAGGACTAGCGGGAGTGGCACAGATACGCAGTATTTT.

V usage is TRBV30 and J usage is TRBJ1-2; no clear D gene. Germline V CDR1 and CDR2: GTSNPN, SVGIG (reference sequence). CDR3 size: 13 residues. Trimming took 0 bases from V and 8 from J, leaving 13 bases between them. Written as DNA, the CDR3 is TGTGCCTGGAGTGTACTAAATTCCTACGGCTACACCTTC. Encoded protein: CAWSVLNSYGYTF.

Turning to this clone: The junction shows a germline mismatch at one end, possibly a read error. This chain uses TRBV9 with TRBJ1-3; the D is unclear. Per the germline V gene, CDR1 is SGDLS and CDR2 is YYNGEE. There are 13 residues in the CDR3. The CDR3 DNA is TGTGCCAGCAGTAGTACCCCTGGAGACACCATATATTTT. It yields the protein CASSSTPGDTIYF.

This clone was seen a few times. The chain is built from TRBV28 and TRBJ1-5, with D hard to call. Germline V CDR1 and CDR2: MDHEN, SYDVKM. The CDR3 loop spans 15 amino acids. V lost 3 bases to trimming and J lost 0 bases, with 9 bases between them. The CDR3 bases are TGTGCCAGCAGTTTGCGCAGGAATAGCAATCAGCCCCAGCATTTT. As protein: CASSLRRNSNQPQHF.

This chain uses TRBV3-1 (or the pseudogene TRBV3-2) with TRBJ2-1; 7 nucleotides line up with TRBD2. CDR1 LGHDT and CDR2 YNNKEL come from the germline V gene (reference sequence). V gave up 5 bases and J gave up 2 bases; unmatched junction bases: 6. This CDR3 has 15 amino acids. Written as DNA, the CDR3 is TGTGCCAGCAGCTTTGGGAGGGGACCCTACAATGAGCAGTTCTTC. Its protein is CASSFGRGPYNEQFF.

On this clone: The sample contains more than one DNA sequence encoding this CDR3. The chain is built from TRBV12-3 or TRBV12-4 and TRBJ1-1; perhaps TRBD1 as D (5 bases). Trimming stripped 3 bases from V and 2 bases from J, with 7 bases between. The CDR3 loop spans 13 amino acids. The CDR3, as DNA: TGTGCCAGCAGTTTCGGACATAACACTGAAGCTTTCTTT. The encoded protein is CASSFGHNTEAFF.

The chain carries TRBV7-3 and TRBJ1-1; D possibly corresponds to TRBD1 (5 bases). Trimming removed 2 bases from V and 6 bases from J, with 13 bases in between. Germline V lookup: CDR1 SGHTA, CDR2 FQGTGA. This CDR3 is built from 14 residues. The CDR3 loop reads CASSLSGGTSEAFF. The CDR3 DNA is TGTGCCAGCAGCTTATCAGGAGGGACTTCTGAAGCTTTCTTT.